These 31 T cell receptor beta chains originate from one sample sequenced in a study of long-term antiretroviral therapy in people with HIV. Assay version v3.0 of immunoSEQ was used, and it was run at survey level. This table comes from immunoSEQ multiplex PCR, and its TCRdb copy is limited to in-frame clones, with some not included. The sample includes 25,000 to 35,000 clones, almost 95% of them seen just once. This material consisted of unsorted PBMCs, taken just over 7.2 years after starting antiretroviral therapy. The receptors come from a man aged 50 or older with HIV.

CDR3 residues: CASSSVGGTEAFF. CDR3 coding DNA: TGCGCCAGCAGCTCAGTGGGGGGCACTGAAGCTTTCTTT. The chain recombines TRBV5-1 with TRBJ1-1, with D possibly TRBD1 on 5 matching bases. This CDR3 comprises 13 residues. The germline gives CDR1 SGHRS, CDR2 YFSETQ. The V end lost 3 bases, the J end lost 4 bases, and 10 bases lay between the germline ends.

The sample holds one count of this clone. The rearrangement links TRBV9 to TRBJ1-4; the D gene is possibly TRBD1 (6 bases). The germline V gene has CDR1 SGDLS and CDR2 YYNGEE. The CDR3 has 14 residues. V dropped 3 bases and J dropped 7 bases, with 13 bases sitting between them. This chain's CDR3 is CASSDRDLGEKLFF. CDR3 DNA: TGTGCCAGCAGCGACAGGGATTTAGGTGAAAAACTGTTTTTT.

The V call is TRBV6-1, the J call TRBJ1-2; D perhaps matches TRBD1 (6 bases). V was trimmed by 3 bases and J by 6 bases, leaving 17 bases between them. The CDR3 is 15 amino acids. Germline V gene lookup returns CDR1 MNHNS and CDR2 SASEGT. Here the CDR3 DNA reads TGTGCCAGCAGTGAGGCTACAGGGAATTTGAATGGCTACACCTTC. This codes for CASSEATGNLNGYTF.

The V gene is TRBV21-1, the J gene TRBJ1-5. TRBV21-1 is a listed pseudogene. This CDR3 contains 14 residues. DNA of the CDR3: TGTGCCAGTCGTATAGGGGGGTTCAATCAGCCCCAGCATTTT. Translation gives CASRIGGFNQPQHF.

The rearrangement joins TRBV4-1 to TRBJ1-3; D uncertain. CDR3 length: 13 amino acids. Germline-derived CDR1 and CDR2 are MGHRA and YSYEKL. The V gene lost 8 bases and the J gene lost 0 bases, with 8 bases spanning the gap. CDR3 residues: CASGTLSGNTIYF. Written as DNA, the CDR3 is TGCGCCAGCGGCACACTCTCTGGAAACACCATATATTTT.

This clone was observed once. The chain combines TRBV20-1 with TRBJ2-7; unclear D gene. Trimming shortened V by 1 base and J by 10 bases, and 11 bases separated the two germline ends. CDR3 length: 11 residues. The germline V gene has CDR1 DFQATT and CDR2 SNEGSKA (reference sequence). The CDR3 sequence is CSARGLMEQYF. DNA of the CDR3: TGCAGTGCTAGAGGCCTTATGGAACAGTACTTC.

V and J are TRBV7-2 and TRBJ1-5, with TRBD1 matching over 8 bases. V shed 0 bases and J 8 bases; nucleotides not matched to a gene: 0. This CDR3 is 13 amino acids long. The germline V gene has CDR1 SGHTA and CDR2 FQGNSA. The CDR3 sequence is CASSLADREPQHF. In DNA form, the CDR3 reads TGTGCCAGCAGCTTAGCGGACAGGGAGCCCCAGCATTTT.

This chain links TRBV9 with TRBJ1-6, with a tentative D call TRBD1 (5 bases). Germline V gene lookup returns CDR1 SGDLS and CDR2 YYNGEE. The CDR3 loop spans 15 amino acids. V lost 4 bases to trimming and J lost 8 bases, with 16 bases between them. This CDR3 reads CASSPRGGGDSPLHF. The CDR3 DNA reads as TGTGCCAGCAGCCCTCGCGGGGGGGGAGATTCACCCCTCCACTTT.

The chain has TRBV7-2 and TRBJ1-5; D call uncertain. The V end was cut by 3 bases, the J end by 3 bases, with 6 bases between. Germline V CDR1 and CDR2: SGHTA, FQGNSA. This CDR3 has 13 residues. The CDR3 region is CASSFGANQPQHF. The CDR3 nucleotides are TGTGCCAGCAGCTTCGGCGCCAATCAGCCCCAGCATTTT.

This chain connects TRBV19 to TRBJ1-1, with D tentatively TRBD1 (5 bases). V was pared by 3 bases and J by 3 bases, with 14 bases between. CDR3 size: 15 residues. Per germline, CDR1 LNHDA and CDR2 SQIVND (reference sequence). This CDR3 reads CASSMRGRADTEAFF. The DNA for the CDR3 is TGTGCCAGTAGTATGAGGGGCAGGGCGGACACTGAAGCTTTCTTT. The entire variable domain, with the rest obtained from reference TRBV19 and TRBJ1-1, is as follows: DGGITQSPKYLFRKEGQNVTLSCEQNLNHDAMYWYRQDPGQGLRLIYYSQIVNDFQKGDIAEGYSVSREKKESFPLTVTSAQKNPTAFYLCASSMRGRADTEAFFGQGTRLTVV.

This clone came up once. J is TRBJ1-1 and V is TRBV4-3; D is uncertain. CDR1 LGHNA and CDR2 YSLEER come from the germline V gene. The V end was cut by 1 base, the J end by 0 bases, with 3 bases between. The CDR3 is made up of 13 amino acids. The DNA of the CDR3 is TGCGCCAGCAGCCAAGTCCTGAACACTGAAGCTTTCTTT. Translated: CASSQVLNTEAFF.

Notes on this clone: One end of the junction varies from germline; a read error may be responsible. The CDR3 loop is CASSKGDNLNPEAFF. In DNA form, the CDR3 reads TGCGCCAGCAGCAAAGGAGACAACCTGAACCCTGAAGCTTTCTTT. The chain has TRBV5-1 and TRBJ1-1; D gene uncertain. CDR1 is SGHRS and CDR2 is YFSETQ in the germline V gene. CDR3 length equals 15 residues.

The chain is built from TRBV6-5 and TRBJ2-4, with D possibly matching TRBD2 (7 bases). Germline V gene sequence: CDR1 MNHEY, CDR2 SVGAGI. The V and J ends lost 2 bases and 1 base respectively, with 12 bases between them. This CDR3 spans 16 amino acids. The CDR3 bases are TGTGCCAGCAGTTACCTCCGCGGGGGCGCCAAAAACATTCAGTACTTC. Amino acids: CASSYLRGGAKNIQYF.

Here the CDR3 reads CASSDRQSSTDTQYF. The CDR3 coding sequence is TGCGCCAGCAGCGACAGACAGTCTAGCACAGATACGCAGTATTTT. The chain carries TRBV4-1 and TRBJ2-3; D is perhaps TRBD1 (5 bases). Trimming shortened V by 5 bases and J by 0 bases, and 12 bases separated the two germline ends. Germline V gene data show CDR1 as MGHRA and CDR2 as YSYEKL. The CDR3 has 15 residues.

The chain employs TRBV10-1 and TRBJ2-7; the D gene could be TRBD1 or TRBD2 (5 bases each). V lost 5 bases, J lost 6 bases, and 11 bases lay in between. This CDR3 has 12 amino acids. Germline values: CDR1 WNHNN, CDR2 SYGVQD (reference sequence). CDR3 residues: CASSRGTSEQYF. The DNA of the CDR3 is TGCGCCAGCAGTAGAGGGACCAGCGAGCAGTACTTC.

This clone has just one count. This chain connects TRBV1 to TRBJ2-3; TRBD2 is taken as the D call from the table, unchecked against the DNA. TRBV1 is described as a pseudogene. This CDR3 is built from 20 residues. As DNA, the CDR3 is TGCACCAGCCCCTCCGGATCACCTCGCTCTAGCGGGGGGGCAACAGATACGCAGTATTTT. Amino acids: CTSPSGSPRSSGGATDTQYF.

The V gene is TRBV6-1, the J gene TRBJ2-3; D may correspond to TRBD1 or TRBD2 (6 bases each). Per the germline V gene, CDR1 is MNHNS and CDR2 is SASEGT. V lost 8 bases to trimming and J lost 3 bases, with 9 bases between them. This CDR3 contains 12 residues. The CDR3 protein is CASRRGTDTQYF. The CDR3 DNA reads TGTGCCAGCCGGAGGGGGACAGATACGCAGTATTTT.

The V gene is TRBV5-6, the J gene TRBJ1-1; D is unresolved. The CDR3 has 14 residues. Per the germline V gene, CDR1 is SGHDT and CDR2 is YYEEEE. V was clipped by 0 bases and J by 0 bases, with 6 bases between them. The CDR3 region is CASSLAGMNTEAFF. CDR3 bases: TGTGCCAGCAGCTTGGCCGGGATGAACACTGAAGCTTTCTTT.

The CDR3 protein is CASSLPGGGYNEQFF. Here the CDR3 DNA reads TGTGCCAGCAGTTTACCCGGGGGCGGATACAATGAGCAGTTCTTC. The V and J genes are TRBV28 and TRBJ2-1; tentatively, D is TRBD1 or TRBD2 (6 bases each). V dropped 2 bases and J dropped 4 bases, with 12 bases sitting between them. The CDR3 consists of 15 residues. The germline V gene encodes CDR1 MDHEN and CDR2 SYDVKM.

This clone was seen once. This sequence joins TRBV5-6 and TRBJ1-4; D is perhaps TRBD1 (6 bases). Germline V gives CDR1 SGHDT, CDR2 YYEEEE. The CDR3 covers 16 residues. Trimming left V 0 bases short and J 7 bases short, with 16 bases between. CDR3 protein: CASSLGPGGGGEKLFF. The CDR3 nucleotides are TGTGCCAGCAGCTTGGGGCCTGGAGGGGGTGGTGAAAAACTGTTTTTT.

The table lists this clone with a count of one. The rearrangement uses TRBV7-9 and TRBJ1-1; no clear D gene. Germline V gene data show CDR1 as SEHNR and CDR2 as FQNEAQ (reference sequence). Trimming removed 2 bases at V and 6 bases at J, with 7 bases between. CDR3 size: 12 residues. DNA for the CDR3: TGTGCCAGCAGCTTACAGGACCCTGAAGCTTTCTTT. Residues: CASSLQDPEAFF.

The chain is built from TRBV6-1 and TRBJ1-2; a possible D gene is TRBD1 (6 bases). Germline CDR1 MNHNS, CDR2 SASEGT. Between the trimmed V and J ends, which lost 5 bases and 4 bases, there was a span of 14 bases. CDR3 length: 14 residues. The CDR3: CASSPPRGGYGYTF. Here the CDR3 DNA reads TGTGCCAGCAGTCCACCCAGAGGGGGCTATGGCTACACCTTC.

The V and J genes are TRBV6-1 and TRBJ2-2; 9 bases align to TRBD2. CDR1 and CDR2 from the germline V gene are MNHNS and SASEGT. The CDR3 consists of 16 residues. The V segment lost 2 bases and the J segment 7 bases; nucleotides outside the gene matches: 8. The CDR3 sequence: CASSESWTSVRGELFF. In DNA form, the CDR3 reads TGTGCCAGCAGTGAAAGTTGGACTAGCGTCCGCGGGGAGCTGTTTTTT.

The chain joins TRBV5-4 to TRBJ2-7; D is uncertain. Germline V gene lookup returns CDR1 SGHNT and CDR2 YYREEE (reference sequence). The ends were cut back, 0 bases at V and 1 base at J, with 8 bases in the middle. The CDR3 contains 14 residues. In nucleotides, the CDR3 is TGTGCCAGCAGCTTGGCCGGGTCTTCCTACGAGCAGTACTTC. The encoded protein is CASSLAGSSYEQYF.

The chain carries TRBV10-3 and TRBJ1-5; a possible D gene is TRBD1 (6 bases). Trimming left V 3 bases short and J 3 bases short, with 12 bases between. CDR3 length: 15 amino acids. Germline-derived CDR1 and CDR2 are ENHRY and SYGVKD. CDR3 sequence: CAISDSTGFNQPQHF. In DNA form, the CDR3 reads TGTGCCATCAGTGACTCTACAGGGTTCAATCAGCCCCAGCATTTT.

J is TRBJ1-5 and V is TRBV7-2; D perhaps matches TRBD1 (6 bases). Trimming stripped 3 bases from V and 1 base from J, with 7 bases between. The CDR3 runs 14 residues. Germline CDR1 and CDR2: SGHTA and FQGNSA. CDR3 bases: TGTGCCAGCAGCTTGACAGGCAGCAATCAGCCCCAGCATTTT. Protein product: CASSLTGSNQPQHF.

This clone is a singleton in its sample. This chain connects TRBV7-6 to TRBJ2-1; 7 nucleotides match TRBD1. There are 16 residues in the CDR3. The germline CDR1 and CDR2 sequences are SGHVS and FNYEAQ. J gave up 8 bases and V 1 base, and 11 bases lay outside the gene matches. CDR3 in DNA: TGTGCCAGCAGCTTAGGATGGGGACAGTTAAGTTATGAGCAGTTCTTC. It translates to CASSLGWGQLSYEQFF.

The rearrangement uses TRBV27 and TRBJ2-1; maybe TRBD1 (5 bases). The V end was cut by 11 bases, the J end by 5 bases, with 13 bases between. CDR3 size: 12 residues. Germline CDR1 MNHEY, CDR2 SMNVEV (reference sequence). The CDR3 DNA reads TGTGCCGTGCTACAGGCCAACAATGAGCAGTTCTTC. It translates to CAVLQANNEQFF.

The chain has TRBV6-5 and TRBJ1-2, with 10 bases identical to TRBD1. This CDR3 has 16 residues. V lost 2 bases and J lost 4; bases outside the gene matches: 7. Germline V gene data show CDR1 as MNHEY and CDR2 as SVGAGI. The CDR3 region is CASSYLRTGGGYGYTF. CDR3 bases: TGTGCCAGCAGTTACCTGAGGACAGGGGGTGGCTATGGCTACACCTTC.

This rearrangement joins TRBV30 to TRBJ1-1, with D hard to call. The CDR3 sequence is 12 residues long. V shed 3 bases and J shed 7 bases, with 12 bases lying between them. CDR1 and CDR2 from the germline V gene are GTSNPN and SVGIG (reference sequence). CDR3 bases: TGTGCCTGGAGCGGACTTCAGCGTGAAGCTTTCTTT. Translated: CAWSGLQREAFF.

The V call is TRBV2, the J call TRBJ1-2; 9 bases line up with TRBD1. The V segment lost 4 bases and the J segment 6 bases; nucleotides outside the gene matches: 9. From germline, CDR1 is SNHLY and CDR2 FYNNEI. The CDR3 loop spans 15 amino acids. Here the CDR3 reads CASSASQWDRDGYTF. In DNA form, the CDR3 reads TGTGCCAGCAGTGCCAGCCAATGGGACAGGGATGGCTACACCTTC.